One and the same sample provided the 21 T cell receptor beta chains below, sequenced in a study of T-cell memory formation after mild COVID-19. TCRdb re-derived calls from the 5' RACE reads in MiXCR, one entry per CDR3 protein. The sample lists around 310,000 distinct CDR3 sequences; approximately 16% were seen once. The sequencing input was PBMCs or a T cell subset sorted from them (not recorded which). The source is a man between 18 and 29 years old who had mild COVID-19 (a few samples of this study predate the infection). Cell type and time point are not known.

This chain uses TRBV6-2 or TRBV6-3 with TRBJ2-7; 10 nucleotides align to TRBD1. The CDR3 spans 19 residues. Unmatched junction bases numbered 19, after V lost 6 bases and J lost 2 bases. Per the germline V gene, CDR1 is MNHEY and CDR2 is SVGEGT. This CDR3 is CASSSLGTGAEWGPYEQYF. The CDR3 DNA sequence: TGTGCCAGCAGCTCACTCGGGACAGGGGCTGAGTGGGGTCCCTACGAGCAGTACTTC.

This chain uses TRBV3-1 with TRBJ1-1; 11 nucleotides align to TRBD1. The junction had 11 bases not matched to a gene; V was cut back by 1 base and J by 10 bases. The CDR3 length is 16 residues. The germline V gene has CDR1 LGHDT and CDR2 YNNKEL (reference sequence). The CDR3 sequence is CASSQVAGQGARRAFF. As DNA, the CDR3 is TGTGCCAGCAGCCAAGTAGCTGGACAGGGGGCGCGGCGAGCTTTCTTT.

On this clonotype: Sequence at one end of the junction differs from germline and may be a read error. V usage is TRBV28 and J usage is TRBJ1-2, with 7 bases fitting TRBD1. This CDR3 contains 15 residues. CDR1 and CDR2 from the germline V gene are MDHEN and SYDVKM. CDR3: CASNPGDRANYGYTF. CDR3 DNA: TGCGCCAGCAATCCCGGGGACAGAGCTAACTATGGCTACACCTTC.

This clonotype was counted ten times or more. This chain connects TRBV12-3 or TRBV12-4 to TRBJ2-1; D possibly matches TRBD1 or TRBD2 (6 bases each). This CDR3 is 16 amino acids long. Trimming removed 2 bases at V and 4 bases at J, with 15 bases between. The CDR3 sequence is CASSLTGAQGYNEQFF. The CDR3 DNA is TGTGCCAGCAGTTTAACGGGGGCTCAGGGGTACAATGAGCAGTTCTTC.

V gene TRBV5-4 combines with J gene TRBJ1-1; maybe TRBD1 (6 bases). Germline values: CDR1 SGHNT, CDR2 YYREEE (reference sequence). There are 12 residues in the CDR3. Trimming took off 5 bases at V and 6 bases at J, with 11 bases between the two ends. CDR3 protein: CASSFYRAEAFF. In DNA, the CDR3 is TGTGCCAGCAGTTTTTACAGGGCTGAAGCTTTCTTT.

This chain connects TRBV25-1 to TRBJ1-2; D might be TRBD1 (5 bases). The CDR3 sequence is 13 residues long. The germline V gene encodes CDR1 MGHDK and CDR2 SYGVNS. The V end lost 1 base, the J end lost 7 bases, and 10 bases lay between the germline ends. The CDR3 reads CASSEWGASGYTF. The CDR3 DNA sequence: TGTGCCAGCAGTGAATGGGGCGCGAGTGGCTACACCTTC.

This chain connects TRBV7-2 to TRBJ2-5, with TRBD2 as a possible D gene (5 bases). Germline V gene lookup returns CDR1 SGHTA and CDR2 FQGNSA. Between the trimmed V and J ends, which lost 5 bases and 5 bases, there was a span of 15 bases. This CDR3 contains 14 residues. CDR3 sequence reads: CASSNREARETQYF. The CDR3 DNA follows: TGTGCCAGCAGCAACCGGGAAGCGAGGGAGACCCAGTACTTC.

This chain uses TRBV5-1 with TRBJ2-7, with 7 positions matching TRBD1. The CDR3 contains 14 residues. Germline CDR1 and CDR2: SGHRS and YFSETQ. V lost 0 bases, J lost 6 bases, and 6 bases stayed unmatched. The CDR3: CASSLADRAAEQYF. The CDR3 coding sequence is TGCGCCAGCAGCTTGGCCGACAGGGCAGCCGAGCAGTACTTC.

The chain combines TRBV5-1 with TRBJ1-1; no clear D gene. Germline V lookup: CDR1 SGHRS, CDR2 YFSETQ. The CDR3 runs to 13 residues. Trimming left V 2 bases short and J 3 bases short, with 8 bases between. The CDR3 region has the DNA TGCGCCAGCAGCTTCCACCGCGACACTGAAGCTTTCTTT. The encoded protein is CASSFHRDTEAFF.

The CDR3 sequence is CASSGGQGSDNEQFF. CDR3 nucleotides: TGTGCCAGCAGTGGTGGGCAGGGGTCCGACAATGAGCAGTTCTTC. The chain combines TRBV2 with TRBJ2-1; maybe TRBD1 (6 bases). Trimming removed 4 bases from V and 5 bases from J, with 15 bases in between. Germline V CDR1 and CDR2: SNHLY, FYNNEI. The CDR3 covers 15 residues.

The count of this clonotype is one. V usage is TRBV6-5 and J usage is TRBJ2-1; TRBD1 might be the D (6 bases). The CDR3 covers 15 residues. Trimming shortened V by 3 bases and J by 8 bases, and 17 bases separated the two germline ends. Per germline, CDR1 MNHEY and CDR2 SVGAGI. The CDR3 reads CASSYQPGVSDEQFF. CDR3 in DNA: TGTGCCAGCAGTTATCAGCCAGGGGTATCTGATGAGCAGTTCTTC.

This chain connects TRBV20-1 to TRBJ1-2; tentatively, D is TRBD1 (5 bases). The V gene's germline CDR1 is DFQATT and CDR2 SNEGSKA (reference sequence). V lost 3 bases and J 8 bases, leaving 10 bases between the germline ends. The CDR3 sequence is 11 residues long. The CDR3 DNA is TGCAGTGCTAGTGGGGACGGAGGCTACACCTTC. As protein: CSASGDGGYTF.

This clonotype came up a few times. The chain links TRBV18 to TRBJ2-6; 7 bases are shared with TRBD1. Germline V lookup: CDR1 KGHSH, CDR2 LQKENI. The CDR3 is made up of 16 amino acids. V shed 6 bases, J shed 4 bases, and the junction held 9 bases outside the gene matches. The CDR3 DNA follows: TGTGCCAGCTCTCCAGACAGGGCTACAGGGGCCAACGTCCTGACTTTC. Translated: CASSPDRATGANVLTF. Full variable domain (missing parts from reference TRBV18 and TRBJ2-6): NAGVMQNPRHLVRRRGQEARLRCSPMKGHSHVYWYRQLPEEGLKFMVYLQKENIIDESGMPKERFSAEFPKEGPSILRIQQVVRGDSAAYFCASSPDRATGANVLTFGAGSRLTVL.

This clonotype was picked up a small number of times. The CDR3 DNA follows: TGTGCCAGCAGCCCGGACCCGATTGCGGGGGAGCTGTTTTTT. This codes for CASSPDPIAGELFF. V usage is TRBV5-5 and J usage is TRBJ2-2, with D unclear. The V and J ends lost 4 bases and 8 bases respectively, with 15 bases between them. The CDR3 runs 14 residues. Germline lookup yields CDR1 SGHKS and CDR2 YYEKEE (reference sequence).

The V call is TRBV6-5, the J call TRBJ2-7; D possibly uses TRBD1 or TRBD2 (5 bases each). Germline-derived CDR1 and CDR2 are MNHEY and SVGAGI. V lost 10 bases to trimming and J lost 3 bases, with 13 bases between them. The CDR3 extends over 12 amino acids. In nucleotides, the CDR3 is TGTGCCACCCAAATGAGGGGCTACGAGCAGTACTTC. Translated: CATQMRGYEQYF.

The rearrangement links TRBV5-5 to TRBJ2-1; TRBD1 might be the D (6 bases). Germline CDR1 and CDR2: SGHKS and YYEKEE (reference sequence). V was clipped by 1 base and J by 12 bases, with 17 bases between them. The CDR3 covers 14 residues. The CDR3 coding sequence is TGTGCCAGCAGCTTGCTCACAGGGCAGCTGGGGCAGTTCTTC. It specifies CASSLLTGQLGQFF.

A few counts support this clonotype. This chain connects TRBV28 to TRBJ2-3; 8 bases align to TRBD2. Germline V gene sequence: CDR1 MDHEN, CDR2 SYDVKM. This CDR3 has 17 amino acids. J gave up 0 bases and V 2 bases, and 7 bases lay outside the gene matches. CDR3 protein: CASSLIGGAYSTDTQYF. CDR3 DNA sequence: TGTGCCAGCAGTTTAATCGGGGGGGCTTATAGCACAGATACGCAGTATTTT. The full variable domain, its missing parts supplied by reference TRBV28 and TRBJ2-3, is DVKVTQSSRYLVKRTGEKVFLECVQDMDHENMFWYRQDPGLGLRLIYFSYDVKMKEKGDIPEGYSVSREKKERFSLILESASTNQTSMYLCASSLIGGAYSTDTQYFGPGTRLTVL.

The CDR3 loop is CASSFSSGTTNIQYF. CDR3 nucleotide sequence: TGTGCCAGCAGCTTTAGCTCAGGGACTACGAACATTCAGTACTTC. J is TRBJ2-4 and V is TRBV7-2; 7 bases fit TRBD2. V dropped 3 bases and J dropped 7; count of bases not matched to a gene: 9. CDR1 SGHTA and CDR2 FQGNSA come from the germline V gene. The CDR3 is 15 residues long.

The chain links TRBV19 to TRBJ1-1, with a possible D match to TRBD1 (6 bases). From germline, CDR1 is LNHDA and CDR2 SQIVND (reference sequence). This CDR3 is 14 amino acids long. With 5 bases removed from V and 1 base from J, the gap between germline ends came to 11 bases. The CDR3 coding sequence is TGTGCCAGTAGTCGGAGACAGGAGAACACTGAAGCTTTCTTT. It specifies CASSRRQENTEAFF.

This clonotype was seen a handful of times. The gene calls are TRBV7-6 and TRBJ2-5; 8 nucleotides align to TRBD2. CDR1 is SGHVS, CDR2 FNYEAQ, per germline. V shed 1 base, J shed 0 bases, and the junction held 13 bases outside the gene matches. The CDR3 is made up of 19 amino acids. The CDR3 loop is CASSLDLRGKRGNQETQYF. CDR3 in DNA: TGTGCCAGCAGCTTAGACCTCAGGGGCAAGCGGGGGAACCAAGAGACCCAGTACTTC.

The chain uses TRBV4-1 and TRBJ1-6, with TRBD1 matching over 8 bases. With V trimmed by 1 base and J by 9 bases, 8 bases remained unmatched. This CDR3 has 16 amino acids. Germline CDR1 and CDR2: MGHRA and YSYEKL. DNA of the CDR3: TGCGCCAGCAGCCAAGTTTCGCGGACAGGGACTTCACCCCTCCACTTT. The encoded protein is CASSQVSRTGTSPLHF.